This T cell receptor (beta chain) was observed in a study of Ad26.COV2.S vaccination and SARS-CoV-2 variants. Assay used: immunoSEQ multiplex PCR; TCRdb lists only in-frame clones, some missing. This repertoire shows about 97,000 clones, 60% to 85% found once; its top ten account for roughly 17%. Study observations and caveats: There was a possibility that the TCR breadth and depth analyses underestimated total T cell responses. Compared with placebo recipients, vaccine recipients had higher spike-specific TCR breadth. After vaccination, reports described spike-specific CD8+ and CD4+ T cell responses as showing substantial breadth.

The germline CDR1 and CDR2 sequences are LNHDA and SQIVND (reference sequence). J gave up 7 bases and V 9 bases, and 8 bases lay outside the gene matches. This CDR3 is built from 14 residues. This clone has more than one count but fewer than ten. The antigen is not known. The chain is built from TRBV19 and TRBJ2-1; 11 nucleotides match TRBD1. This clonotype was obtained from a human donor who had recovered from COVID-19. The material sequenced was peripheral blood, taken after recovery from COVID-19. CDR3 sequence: CASRTGQGANEQFF. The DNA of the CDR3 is TGTGCCAGCCGAACCGGACAGGGGGCGAATGAGCAGTTCTTC. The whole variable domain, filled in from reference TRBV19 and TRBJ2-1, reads DGGITQSPKYLFRKEGQNVTLSCEQNLNHDAMYWYRQDPGQGLRLIYYSQIVNDFQKGDIAEGYSVSREKKESFPLTVTSAQKNPTAFYLCASRTGQGANEQFFGPGTRLTVL.